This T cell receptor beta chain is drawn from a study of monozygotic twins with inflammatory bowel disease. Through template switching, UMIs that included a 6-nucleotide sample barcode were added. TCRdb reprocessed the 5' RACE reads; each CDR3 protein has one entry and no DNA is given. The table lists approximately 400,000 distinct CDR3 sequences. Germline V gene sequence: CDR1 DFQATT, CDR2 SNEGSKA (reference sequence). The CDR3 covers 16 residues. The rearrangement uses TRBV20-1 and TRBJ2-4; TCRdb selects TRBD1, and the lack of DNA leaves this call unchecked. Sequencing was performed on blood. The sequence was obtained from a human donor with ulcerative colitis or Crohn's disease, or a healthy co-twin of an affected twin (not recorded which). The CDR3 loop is CSAANNRGQSKNIQYF.